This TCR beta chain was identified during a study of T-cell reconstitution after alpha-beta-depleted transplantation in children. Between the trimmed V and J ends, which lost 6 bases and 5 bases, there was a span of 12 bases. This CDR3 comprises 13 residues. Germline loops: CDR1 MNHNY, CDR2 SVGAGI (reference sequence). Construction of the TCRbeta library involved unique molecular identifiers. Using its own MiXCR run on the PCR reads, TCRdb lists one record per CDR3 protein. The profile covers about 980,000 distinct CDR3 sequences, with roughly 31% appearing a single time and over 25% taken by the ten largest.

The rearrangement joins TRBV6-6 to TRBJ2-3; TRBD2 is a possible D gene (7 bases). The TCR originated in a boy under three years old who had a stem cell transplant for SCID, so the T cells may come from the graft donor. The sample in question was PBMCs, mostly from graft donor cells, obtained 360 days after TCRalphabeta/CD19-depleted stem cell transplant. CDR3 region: CASRGGARDTQYF. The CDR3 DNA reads TGTGCCAGCAGAGGGGGGGCGCGAGATACGCAGTATTTT.